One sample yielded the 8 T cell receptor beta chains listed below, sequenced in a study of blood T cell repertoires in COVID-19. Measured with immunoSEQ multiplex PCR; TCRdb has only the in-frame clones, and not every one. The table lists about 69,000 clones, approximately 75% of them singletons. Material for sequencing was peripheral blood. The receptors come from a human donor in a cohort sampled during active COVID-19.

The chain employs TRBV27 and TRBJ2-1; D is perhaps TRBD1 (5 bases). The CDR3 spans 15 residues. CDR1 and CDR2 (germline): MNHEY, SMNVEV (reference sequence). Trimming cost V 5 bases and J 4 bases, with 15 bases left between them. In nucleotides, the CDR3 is TGTGCCAGCAGTCCCGAGAGCAGGGCATACAATGAGCAGTTCTTC. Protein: CASSPESRAYNEQFF.

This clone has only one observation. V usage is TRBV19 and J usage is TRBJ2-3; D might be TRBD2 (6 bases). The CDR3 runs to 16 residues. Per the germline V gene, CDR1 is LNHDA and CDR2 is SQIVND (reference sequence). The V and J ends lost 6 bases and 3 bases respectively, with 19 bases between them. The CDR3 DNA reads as TGTGCCAGTAGCCCCCCGTTCGGGCGGGGAACAGATACGCAGTATTTT. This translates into CASSPPFGRGTDTQYF.

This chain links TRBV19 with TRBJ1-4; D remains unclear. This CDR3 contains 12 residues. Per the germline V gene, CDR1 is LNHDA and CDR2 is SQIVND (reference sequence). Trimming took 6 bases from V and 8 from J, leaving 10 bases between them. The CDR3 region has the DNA TGTGCCAGTAGGCCGGGTGGCGAAAAACTGTTTTTT. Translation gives CASRPGGEKLFF.

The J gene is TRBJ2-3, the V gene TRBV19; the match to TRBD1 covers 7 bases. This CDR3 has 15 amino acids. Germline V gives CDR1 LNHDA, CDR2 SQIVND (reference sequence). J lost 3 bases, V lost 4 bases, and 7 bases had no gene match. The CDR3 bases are TGTGCCAGTAGTAAGGAAACAGGGGTGACAGATACGCAGTATTTT. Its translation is CASSKETGVTDTQYF. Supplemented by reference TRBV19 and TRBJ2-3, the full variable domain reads DGGITQSPKYLFRKEGQNVTLSCEQNLNHDAMYWYRQDPGQGLRLIYYSQIVNDFQKGDIAEGYSVSREKKESFPLTVTSAQKNPTAFYLCASSKETGVTDTQYFGPGTRLTVL.

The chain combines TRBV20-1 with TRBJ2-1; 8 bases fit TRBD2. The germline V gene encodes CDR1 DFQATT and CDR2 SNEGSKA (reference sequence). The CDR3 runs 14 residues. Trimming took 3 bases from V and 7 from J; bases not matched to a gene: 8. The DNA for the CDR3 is TGCAGTGCTAGTGCGAGCGGGAGAAATAATGAGCAGTTCTTC. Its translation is CSASASGRNNEQFF.

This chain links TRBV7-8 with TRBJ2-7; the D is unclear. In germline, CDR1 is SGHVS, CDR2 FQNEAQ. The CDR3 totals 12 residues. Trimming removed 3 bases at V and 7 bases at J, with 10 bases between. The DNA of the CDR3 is TGTGCCAGCAGCTTTGTTGATCGGGAGCAGTACTTC. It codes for CASSFVDREQYF.

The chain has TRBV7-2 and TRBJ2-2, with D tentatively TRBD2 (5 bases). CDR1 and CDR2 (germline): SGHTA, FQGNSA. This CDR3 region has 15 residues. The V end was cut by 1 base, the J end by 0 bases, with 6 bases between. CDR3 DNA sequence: TGTGCCAGCAGCTTAGGAGGGCCGAACACCGGGGAGCTGTTTTTT. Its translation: CASSLGGPNTGELFF.

The CDR3 loop is CASSPRALSGANVLTF. As DNA, the CDR3 is TGTGCCAGCTCACCAAGAGCGCTCTCTGGGGCCAACGTCCTGACTTTC. V gene TRBV18 combines with J gene TRBJ2-6; D is unresolved. This CDR3 comprises 16 residues. Germline-derived CDR1 and CDR2 are KGHSH and LQKENI. Trimming removed 2 bases from V and 0 bases from J, with 8 bases in between.